This T cell receptor beta chain was sequenced for a study of blood T cell repertoires in COVID-19. Original processing notes: How many nucleated cells were present was estimated from reference gene primer amplification. Data came from immunoSEQ multiplex PCR; TCRdb stores just in-frame clones and leaves some out. The D gene and trimming were derived from the DNA, and the V and J assignments and clone size from that table. The sample yields 140,000 or so clones, around four fifths seen once. The study assigned cohorts using participant-reported clinical history. Germline CDR1 reads LNHDA; CDR2 reads SQIVND (reference sequence). V lost 5 bases and J lost 4; bases outside the gene matches: 7. The CDR3 contains 15 residues.

This TCR came from a woman aged 50 to 60 with acute COVID-19. What was sequenced was PBMCs or T cells enriched from blood (not recorded which). This chain connects TRBV19 to TRBJ1-1; 10 nucleotides line up with TRBD1. DNA of the CDR3: TGTGCCAGTAGTCTCCGACAGGGGGCGAGCACTGAAGCTTTCTTT. It translates to CASSLRQGASTEAFF.